This TCR beta chain was obtained from a study of control samples from healthy donors and cancer patients. The repertoire was sequenced with immunoSEQ multiplex PCR; TCRdb's copy has only in-frame clones and lacks some. In the table there are about 160,000 clones, roughly 90% of which are singletons. Germline CDR1 MNHEY, CDR2 SVGAGI. The V gene lost 6 bases and the J gene lost 5 bases, with 16 bases spanning the gap. The CDR3 is 15 amino acids. This chain connects TRBV6-5 to TRBJ1-4, with D perhaps matching TRBD1 (5 bases). The sequenced sample was blood. This receptor was identified in a man aged 25-45 years in good health. CDR3 region: CASSRGRATNEKLFF. CDR3 bases: TGTGCCAGCAGCCGAGGCAGGGCCACAAATGAAAAACTGTTTTTT.